Each of the 8 T cell receptor beta chains below was sequenced from the same sample in a study of blood T cell repertoires in COVID-19. The data were produced by immunoSEQ multiplex PCR, yet TCRdb's version contains in-frame clones alone and is incomplete. This table has 15,000 to 20,000 clones, about 81% appearing once. Sequencing was performed on peripheral blood. These receptor sequences come from a man aged 60-69 years with acute or convalescent COVID-19.

The genes are TRBV20-1 and TRBJ1-2, with TRBD1 matching 10 bases. The CDR3 runs 16 residues. Germline loops: CDR1 DFQATT, CDR2 SNEGSKA (reference sequence). J gave up 3 bases and V 3 bases, and 10 bases lay outside the gene matches. CDR3 sequence (DNA): TGCAGTGCTAGTTCAGGAGACAGGGGGCGAGACTATGGCTACACCTTC. Encoded protein: CSASSGDRGRDYGYTF.

This clone was counted between two and nine times. The chain uses TRBV15 and TRBJ2-3; D is undetermined. Deletions cut 0 bases from V and 1 base from J, with 11 bases between. Germline V CDR1 and CDR2: LNHNV, YYDKDF (reference sequence). CDR3 length: 16 amino acids. The CDR3 here is CATSRDLSPGTDTQYF. The CDR3 DNA reads as TGTGCCACCAGCAGAGACCTGTCTCCTGGCACAGATACGCAGTATTTT.

This clone was found a few times. The chain carries TRBV5-6 and TRBJ2-7; perhaps TRBD1 as D (5 bases). Trimming removed 4 bases from V and 0 bases from J, with 14 bases in between. This CDR3 has 15 residues. Germline V lookup: CDR1 SGHDT, CDR2 YYEEEE. Here the CDR3 DNA reads TGTGCCAGCAGCACCGACAGCCCCCTCTCCTACGAGCAGTACTTC. Amino acid sequence: CASSTDSPLSYEQYF.

This sequence joins TRBV7-2 and TRBJ1-5, with D unresolved. There are 15 residues in the CDR3. The V gene lost 3 bases and the J gene lost 1 base, with 10 bases spanning the gap. The germline gives CDR1 SGHTA, CDR2 FQGNSA. The CDR3 DNA is TGTGCCAGCAGCTTCGGACTGGGGAGCAATCAGCCCCAGCATTTT. Translating it yields CASSFGLGSNQPQHF.

The chain has TRBV5-1 and TRBJ2-3; TRBD2 matches at 14 bases. Losses at the gene ends were 7 bases for V and 4 bases for J; bases not matched to a gene: 11. The CDR3 extends over 17 amino acids. Germline loops: CDR1 SGHRS, CDR2 YFSETQ. Here the CDR3 reads CASRRTSGGSDADTQYF. CDR3 sequence (DNA): TGCGCCAGCCGGAGGACTAGCGGGGGGAGCGACGCAGATACGCAGTATTTT.

The chain couples TRBV6-5 to TRBJ2-7; 9 nucleotides agree with TRBD1. In germline, CDR1 is MNHEY, CDR2 SVGAGI. The V segment lost 4 bases and the J segment 4 bases; nucleotides outside the gene matches: 8. CDR3 size: 15 residues. CDR3 protein: CASSSPGQGIYEQYF. CDR3 coding DNA: TGTGCCAGCAGTTCGCCGGGACAGGGAATTTACGAGCAGTACTTC.

This chain connects TRBV7-8 to TRBJ2-7; 8 bases match TRBD1. This CDR3 has 15 residues. The ends lost 4 bases at V and 4 bases at J; junction bases unmatched: 9. Per germline, CDR1 SGHVS and CDR2 FQNEAQ. CDR3 in DNA: TGTGCCAGCAGCTCCCCCGCGACAGGGGCGTACGAGCAGTACTTC. Translated, it gives CASSSPATGAYEQYF.

J is TRBJ1-2 and V is TRBV7-9; 8 nucleotides match TRBD1. V dropped 4 bases and J dropped 7; count of bases not matched to a gene: 11. This CDR3 has 15 amino acids. CDR1 SEHNR and CDR2 FQNEAQ come from the germline V gene (reference sequence). The CDR3 DNA sequence: TGTGCCAGCAGCTCCGCGGACAGGGAAGGGATTGGCTACACCTTC. Translating gives CASSSADREGIGYTF.